These 15 T cell receptor beta chains were sequenced from one sample in a study of identical twins. TCRdb reanalysed the 5' RACE reads using MiXCR and keeps one entry per CDR3 protein. The table shows about 810,000 distinct CDR3 sequences, with approximately 13% occurring only once. Another study also made use of these data, one on yellow fever vaccine responses in identical twins.

Sequencing used PBMCs. The receptors originated from a woman aged 18 to 35 in good health.

This clonotype was seen many times. The chain links TRBV10-3 to TRBJ2-7; 12 bases match TRBD2. V shed 2 bases and J 7 bases; nucleotides not matched to a gene: 6. Germline CDR1 reads ENHRY; CDR2 reads SYGVKD. The CDR3 is 15 amino acids. The DNA for the CDR3 is TGTGCCATCAGTGAGGGACTAGCGGGACCTTCTGAGCAGTACTTC. This sequence encodes CAISEGLAGPSEQYF.

V usage is TRBV2 and J usage is TRBJ2-6; 7 bases map to TRBD1. Germline V gene data show CDR1 as SNHLY and CDR2 as FYNNEI. This CDR3 region has 14 residues. The junction had 4 bases not matched to a gene; V was cut back by 7 bases and J by 4 bases. The DNA for the CDR3 is TGTGCCAGCAAGAAGGGGGCCGGGGCCAACGTCCTGACTTTC. Protein product: CASKKGAGANVLTF.

The genes are TRBV7-9 and TRBJ2-2, with 8 bases aligning to TRBD2. After removal of 9 bases from V and 5 bases from J, the junction contained 5 bases not matched to a gene. This CDR3 is built from 13 residues. Looked up from germline, CDR1 is SEHNR and CDR2 is FQNEAQ (reference sequence). The CDR3 DNA reads as TGTGCCAGTTTAGCGGGAATGACCGGGGAGCTGTTTTTT. Its protein product is CASLAGMTGELFF.

The chain's CDR3 is CASRAPNTEAFF. The CDR3 DNA reads as TGTGCCTCCCGGGCCCCAAACACTGAAGCTTTCTTT. The chain combines TRBV24-1 with TRBJ1-1; D is uncertain. The CDR3 totals 12 residues. Germline CDR1 and CDR2: KGHDR and SFDVKD. Trimming removed 12 bases from V and 2 bases from J, with 12 bases in between.

The rearrangement joins TRBV3-1 to TRBJ2-5; D not resolved. Germline CDR1 is LGHDT and CDR2 is YNNKEL (reference sequence). This CDR3 comprises 15 residues. Trimming took 1 base from V and 0 from J, leaving 9 bases between them. The CDR3 protein is CASSQGGLYQETQYF. DNA of the CDR3: TGTGCCAGCAGCCAAGGGGGTTTGTACCAAGAGACCCAGTACTTC.

This clonotype was counted a few times. The chain carries TRBV10-3 and TRBJ2-1, with 15 bases fitting TRBD2. The CDR3 totals 14 residues. Germline loops: CDR1 ENHRY, CDR2 SYGVKD. Trimming at V came to 11 bases and at J to 9 bases, leaving 8 bases not matched to a gene. The CDR3 is CAAGLAGGPVEQFF. The CDR3 nucleotides read TGTGCCGCCGGACTAGCGGGGGGGCCGGTTGAGCAGTTCTTC.

This chain uses TRBV10-3 with TRBJ1-4, with TRBD1 matching over 7 bases. Germline CDR1 reads ENHRY; CDR2 reads SYGVKD. Losses at the gene ends were 6 bases for V and 7 bases for J; bases not matched to a gene: 11. The CDR3 extends over 15 amino acids. In DNA form, the CDR3 reads TGTGCCATCAGCCAGACGACAGGGAGGGGTGAAAAACTGTTTTTT. It yields the protein CAISQTTGRGEKLFF.

The chain joins TRBV6-5 to TRBJ2-7, with a weak D call TRBD2 (5 bases). This CDR3 region has 14 residues. Germline CDR1 and CDR2: MNHEY and SVGAGI. Trimming removed 0 bases from V and 2 bases from J, with 8 bases in between. CDR3 in DNA: TGTGCCAGCAGTTACTCTAGCGCCGCCTACGAGCAGTACTTC. This translates into CASSYSSAAYEQYF.

This chain links TRBV6-1 with TRBJ2-6, with D tentatively TRBD2 (5 bases). This CDR3 is built from 17 residues. V shed 7 bases and J shed 1 base, with 17 bases lying between them. The germline CDR1 and CDR2 sequences are MNHNS and SASEGT. The CDR3 reads CASTLQEEGSGANVLTF. CDR3 nucleotide sequence: TGTGCCAGCACTCTACAAGAAGAGGGATCTGGGGCCAACGTCCTGACTTTC.

This clonotype was seen ten or more times. V usage is TRBV12-3 or TRBV12-4 and J usage is TRBJ2-5; 9 bases are shared with TRBD1. The V segment lost 4 bases and the J segment 2 bases; nucleotides outside the gene matches: 5. This CDR3 comprises 15 residues. CDR3 residues: CASSSRGTGQETQYF. As DNA, the CDR3 is TGTGCCAGCAGTTCCCGTGGGACAGGGCAAGAGACCCAGTACTTC.

The rearrangement uses TRBV12-3 or TRBV12-4 and TRBJ2-5; D is possibly TRBD1 (6 bases). V shed 5 bases and J shed 5 bases, with 18 bases lying between them. The CDR3 length is 15 residues. The CDR3: CASSLGQGIRETQYF. CDR3 sequence (DNA): TGTGCCAGCAGTCTGGGGCAGGGGATTAGGGAGACCCAGTACTTC.

The rearrangement joins TRBV9 to TRBJ1-4; D unresolved. CDR3 length: 13 amino acids. Per the germline V gene, CDR1 is SGDLS and CDR2 is YYNGEE. The V end lost 0 bases, the J end lost 4 bases, and 4 bases lay between the germline ends. CDR3 region: CASSVDDNEKLFF. CDR3 coding DNA: TGTGCCAGCAGCGTAGACGATAATGAAAAACTGTTTTTT.

This clonotype came up many times. The chain joins TRBV5-1 to TRBJ2-1, with 9 bases matching TRBD2. The V and J ends lost 4 bases and 0 bases, in that order; junction bases with no gene match: 2. This CDR3 has 15 residues. Germline lookup yields CDR1 SGHRS and CDR2 YFSETQ. The CDR3 bases are TGCGCCAGCAGCCCTAGCGGGAACTCCTACAATGAGCAGTTCTTC. Translating gives CASSPSGNSYNEQFF.

This clonotype was recorded a few times. The chain uses TRBV29-1 and TRBJ1-3, with D perhaps matching TRBD1 (5 bases). The CDR3 length is 12 residues. Trimming cost V 7 bases and J 4 bases, with 11 bases left between them. Germline-derived CDR1 and CDR2 are SQVTM and ANQGSEA. The CDR3 DNA reads TGCAGCGGAGGGACCGGCGGAAACACCATATATTTT. This translates into CSGGTGGNTIYF.

This clonotype was detected ten times or more. The V gene is TRBV29-1, the J gene TRBJ2-2; D is unresolved. Trimming shortened V by 7 bases and J by 4 bases, and 13 bases separated the two germline ends. The CDR3 loop spans 13 amino acids. Germline CDR1 SQVTM, CDR2 ANQGSEA. CDR3 coding DNA: TGCAGCGGCAGTGGTCTAGTCACCGGGGAGCTGTTTTTT. Translated, it gives CSGSGLVTGELFF.